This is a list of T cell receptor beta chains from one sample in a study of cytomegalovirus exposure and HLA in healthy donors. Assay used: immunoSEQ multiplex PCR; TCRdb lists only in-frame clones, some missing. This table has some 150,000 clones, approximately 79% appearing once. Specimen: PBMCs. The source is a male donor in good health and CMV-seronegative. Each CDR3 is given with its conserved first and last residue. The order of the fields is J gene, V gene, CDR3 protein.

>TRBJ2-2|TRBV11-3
CASSSPRGLPANTGELFF
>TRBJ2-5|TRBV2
CASSPRLLETQYF
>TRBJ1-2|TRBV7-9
CASSGRDRGYGYTF
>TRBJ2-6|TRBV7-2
CASSSRGVSGANVLTF
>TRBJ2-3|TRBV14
CASSQELRGPSTDTQYF
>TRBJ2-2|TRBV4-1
CASSLMGTGGTGELFF
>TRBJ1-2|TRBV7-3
CASSSSAGADYGYTF
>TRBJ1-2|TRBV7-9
CASSLEGVYGYTF
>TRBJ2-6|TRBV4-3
CASSQDLSSVRGGSSGANVLTF
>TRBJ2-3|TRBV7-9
CASSRSGTSGATTDTQYF
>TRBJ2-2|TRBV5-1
CASSMTQGPGELFF
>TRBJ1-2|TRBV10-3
CAISEGQLRGYTF
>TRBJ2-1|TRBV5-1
CASSLGAGRSYNEQFF
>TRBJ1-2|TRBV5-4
CASSLVVGEGGYTF
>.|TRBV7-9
CASSLNGTRIYEQYF
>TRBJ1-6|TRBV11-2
CASSHPGGSYNSPLHF
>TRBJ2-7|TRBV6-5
CASSTPGTGGHEQYF
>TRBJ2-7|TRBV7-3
CASSLLGGSAYEQYF
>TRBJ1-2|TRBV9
CASTPGTAARRGYTF
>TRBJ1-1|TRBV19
CASSMGRGPTEAFF
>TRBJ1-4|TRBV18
CASSPTLEVTNEKLFF
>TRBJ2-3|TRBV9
CASSVGTNEDTQYF
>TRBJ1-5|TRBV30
CAWSVGLINQPQHF
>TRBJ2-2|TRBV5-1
CASSLAGPNTGELFF
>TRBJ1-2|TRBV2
CASREVIYGYTF
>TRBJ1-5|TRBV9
CASSVWGGDQPQHF
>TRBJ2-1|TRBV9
CASSDDRAYINEQFF
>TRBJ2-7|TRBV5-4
CASSLDLGQGANEQYF
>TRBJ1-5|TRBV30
CAWSAGASNQPQHF
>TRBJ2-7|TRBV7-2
CASSSDRDTYEQYF